This TCR beta chain stems from a study of radiotherapy plus CTLA-4 blockade in lung cancer. This clone was found a few times. Germline values: CDR1 SGHNT, CDR2 YENEEA. V was trimmed by 5 bases and J by 4 bases, leaving 3 bases between them. The CDR3 is 11 residues long. TCRdb's copy holds only in-frame clones and misses some; the assay was immunoSEQ multiplex PCR. This sample carries tens of thousands of clones, around 79% of them seen once, and the ten largest clones take 8% to 10%. This sequence joins TRBV11-3 and TRBJ1-3; D not resolved. The sequences come from peripheral blood, collected from a patient treated with radiotherapy plus ipilimumab. This sequence originates from a human donor with non-small cell lung cancer who had a complete response to radiotherapy plus ipilimumab. The CDR3 sequence: CASSPGNTIYF. The CDR3, as DNA: TGTGCCAGCAGCCCCGGAAACACCATATATTTT.